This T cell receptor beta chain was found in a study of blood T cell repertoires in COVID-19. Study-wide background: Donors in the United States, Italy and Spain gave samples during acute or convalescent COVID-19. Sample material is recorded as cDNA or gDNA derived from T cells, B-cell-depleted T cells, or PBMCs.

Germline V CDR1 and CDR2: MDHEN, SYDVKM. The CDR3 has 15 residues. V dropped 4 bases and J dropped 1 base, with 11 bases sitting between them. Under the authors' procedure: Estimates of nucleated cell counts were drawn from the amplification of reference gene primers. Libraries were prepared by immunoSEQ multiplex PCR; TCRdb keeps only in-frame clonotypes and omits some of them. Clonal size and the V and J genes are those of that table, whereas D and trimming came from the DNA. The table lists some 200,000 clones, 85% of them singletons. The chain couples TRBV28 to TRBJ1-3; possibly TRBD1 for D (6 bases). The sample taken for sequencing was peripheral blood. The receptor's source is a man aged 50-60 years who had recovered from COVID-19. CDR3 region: CASSSPGQSGNTIYF. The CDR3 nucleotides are TGTGCCAGCAGTTCCCCCGGACAGTCTGGAAACACCATATATTTT. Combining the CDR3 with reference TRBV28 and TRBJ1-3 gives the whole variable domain DVKVTQSSRYLVKRTGEKVFLECVQDMDHENMFWYRQDPGLGLRLIYFSYDVKMKEKGDIPEGYSVSREKKERFSLILESASTNQTSMYLCASSSPGQSGNTIYFGEGSWLTVV.